Only a few counts were recorded for the clone carrying this TCR beta chain. This entry is derived from a study of radiation and T cells in renal cell carcinoma. Method: immunoSEQ multiplex PCR; TCRdb's copy keeps in-frame clones and lacks some. The sample comprises 130,000 to 150,000 clones, approximately 90% of which are singletons, and roughly 4.1% rests with the top ten. CDR1 is SGHRS, CDR2 YFSETQ, per germline. This CDR3 is built from 12 residues. The V end was cut by 5 bases, the J end by 3 bases, with 6 bases between. Described time point: baseline pretreatment blood. Stated treatment: 15 Gy SBRT to primary tumor, nephrectomy 4 weeks later. The tumor was a clear cell renal cell carcinoma.

This sequence joins TRBV5-1 and TRBJ1-3; D gene uncertain. The sequence derives from a woman between 70 and 85 years old with renal cell carcinoma. The source was blood, collected from a patient whose treatment included radiotherapy and nephrectomy. CDR3 DNA sequence: TGCGCCAGCAGGGACGTTGGAAACACCATATATTTT. It translates to CASRDVGNTIYF.